The text below deals with one T cell receptor beta chain. Its matching antigen is unknown. Reverse transcription of roughly 0.5 to 1 ug RNA used random hexamers. An immunoSEQ multiplex PCR amplified TCR beta CDR3 over 54 Vbeta and 13 Jbeta. TCRdb fed the immunoSEQ multiplex PCR reads into MiXCR, producing one record per CDR3 protein. The sample contains around 300,000 distinct CDR3 sequences, approximately 85% of which appear only once. The data belong to a study of CD8 T cells in Susac syndrome. Regarding the study as a whole: The study conceded that its TCR sequencing and HLA analysis involved relatively few individuals.

Sequencing of TCR beta was performed on blood CD8+ T cells and on blood CD4+ T cells. CD8+ and CD4+ T cells were negatively isolated; TEMRA cells were FACS-enriched. The TCR sequence derives from a human donor with multiple sclerosis. The material sequenced was CD8+ T cells from PBMCs.

The CDR3 here is CASSSLDRDADTQYF. The DNA of the CDR3 is TGTGCCAGCAGTTCCCTCGACAGGGATGCAGATACGCAGTATTTT. This chain connects TRBV27 to TRBJ2-3, with TRBD1 identical over 7 bases. Germline values: CDR1 MNHEY, CDR2 SMNVEV (reference sequence). This CDR3 is built from 15 residues. Germline trimming cut 4 bases from V and 4 bases from J; bases unmatched to any gene: 8.